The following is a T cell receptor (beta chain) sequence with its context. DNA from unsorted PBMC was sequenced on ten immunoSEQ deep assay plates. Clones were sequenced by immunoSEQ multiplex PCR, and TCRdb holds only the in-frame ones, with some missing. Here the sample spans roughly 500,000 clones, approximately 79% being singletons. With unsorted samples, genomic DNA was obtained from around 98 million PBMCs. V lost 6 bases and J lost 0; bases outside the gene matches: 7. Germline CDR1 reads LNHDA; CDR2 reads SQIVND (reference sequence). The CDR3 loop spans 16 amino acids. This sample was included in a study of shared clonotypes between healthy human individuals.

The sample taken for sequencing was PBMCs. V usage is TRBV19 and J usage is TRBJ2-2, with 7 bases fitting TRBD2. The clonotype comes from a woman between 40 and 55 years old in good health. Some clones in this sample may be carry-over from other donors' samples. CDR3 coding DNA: TGTGCCAGTAGATCTTACGGGGGGTCGAACACCGGGGAGCTGTTTTTT. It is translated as CASRSYGGSNTGELFF.